The 11 T cell receptor beta chains reported below all come from one sample, sequenced in a study of OX40 agonist ivuxolimab in advanced cancers. The receptor library was made with the immunoSEQ multiplex PCR assay. The source is immuneACCESS, and TCRdb retained only in-frame sequences with V and J called. Part of the clones is not carried over; for the studies checked, unresolved V genes explain less than half of this, and the remainder is unexplained. The table for this sample lists tens of thousands of clones; about 88% of them were counted only once. The top ten hold around 1.5% of the sample. The material sequenced was CD4+ or CD8+ T cells sorted from blood, taken in a trial of the OX40 agonist ivuxolimab. These receptors originate from an adult with an advanced solid tumor such as melanoma, head and neck, liver or kidney cancer.

The chain carries TRBV2 and TRBJ1-1, with D hard to call. CDR1 and CDR2 from the germline V gene are SNHLY and FYNNEI. The germline V and J ends were trimmed by 7 bases and 5 bases, with 8 bases remaining between them. This CDR3 has 11 residues. This chain's CDR3 is CASKEGTEAFF. The DNA of the CDR3 is TGTGCCAGCAAAGAAGGGACTGAAGCTTTCTTT.

This clone was seen only once. The chain carries TRBV5-6 and TRBJ2-2, with D possibly matching TRBD2 (7 bases). Germline assignment: CDR1 SGHDT and CDR2 YYEEEE. This CDR3 has 15 residues. V lost 6 bases to trimming and J lost 0 bases, with 12 bases between them. The CDR3 is CASTHGGPNTGELFF. The CDR3 DNA sequence: TGTGCCAGCACCCACGGGGGGCCGAACACCGGGGAGCTGTTTTTT.

This clone was observed a few times. This rearrangement joins TRBV9 to TRBJ1-2, with D possibly being TRBD1 (6 bases). Trimming shortened V by 3 bases and J by 6 bases, and 18 bases separated the two germline ends. The CDR3 runs to 15 residues. Germline assignment: CDR1 SGDLS and CDR2 YYNGEE. The CDR3, as DNA: TGTGCCAGCAGCGGAGACAGGTTGGTGAGGGATGGCTACACCTTC. Protein product: CASSGDRLVRDGYTF.

The chain employs TRBV7-9 and TRBJ1-2; 7 bases align to TRBD1. The CDR3 totals 12 residues. Germline V gene lookup returns CDR1 SEHNR and CDR2 FQNEAQ (reference sequence). J gave up 6 bases and V 3 bases, and 1 base lay outside the gene matches. The CDR3 sequence is CASSFTGDGYTF. The CDR3 coding sequence is TGTGCCAGCAGCTTTACAGGGGATGGCTACACCTTC.

The V call is TRBV19, the J call TRBJ1-5; possibly TRBD1 for D (5 bases). CDR3 length: 13 residues. CDR1 is LNHDA, CDR2 SQIVND, per germline (reference sequence). The V gene lost 5 bases and the J gene lost 7 bases, with 12 bases spanning the gap. CDR3 sequence reads: CASSAGLRQPQHF. The CDR3 bases are TGTGCCAGTAGTGCAGGGTTACGACAGCCCCAGCATTTT.

CDR3 DNA sequence: TGTGCCAGTAGTAGTCTTGGTGGAGAGGACAGCTTTAAGCAGTACTTC. This translates into CASSSLGGEDSFKQYF. The V call is TRBV19, the J call TRBJ2-7, with D maybe TRBD1 (6 bases). Trimming stripped 4 bases from V and 8 bases from J, with 24 bases between. CDR3 length: 16 residues. Germline V gene lookup returns CDR1 LNHDA and CDR2 SQIVND (reference sequence).

The chain employs TRBV27 and TRBJ1-3; D ambiguous. This CDR3 is 11 amino acids long. Germline V CDR1 and CDR2: MNHEY, SMNVEV (reference sequence). The ends were cut back, 8 bases at V and 4 bases at J, with 6 bases in the middle. The DNA of the CDR3 is TGTGCCAGCTCCTCCGGAAACACCATATATTTT. This sequence encodes CASSSGNTIYF.

This chain connects TRBV6-6 to TRBJ1-5; D not resolved. Trimming left V 5 bases short and J 2 bases short, with 13 bases between. The CDR3 totals 15 residues. From germline, CDR1 is MNHNY and CDR2 SVGAGI (reference sequence). The CDR3 spells CASSPRSDGNQPQHF. The DNA for the CDR3 is TGTGCCAGCAGTCCTCGATCCGACGGCAATCAGCCCCAGCATTTT.

The J gene is TRBJ2-4, the V gene TRBV10-1; D possibly corresponds to TRBD2 (5 bases). Trimming removed 5 bases at V and 0 bases at J, with 11 bases between. CDR1 and CDR2 from the germline V gene are WNHNN and SYGVQD (reference sequence). The CDR3 loop spans 15 amino acids. In DNA, the CDR3 is TGCGCCAGCAGTCGGAGGAGTCTAGCCAAAAACATTCAGTACTTC. This sequence encodes CASSRRSLAKNIQYF.

The rearrangement uses TRBV5-1 and TRBJ1-1, with TRBD1 matching 7 bases. This CDR3 has 11 amino acids. Losses at the gene ends were 4 bases for V and 12 bases for J; bases not matched to a gene: 6. The V gene's germline CDR1 is SGHRS and CDR2 YFSETQ. The CDR3 is CASSATGETFF. In DNA, the CDR3 is TGCGCCAGCAGCGCCACAGGGGAAACTTTCTTT. The variable domain in full, with the rest retrieved from reference TRBV5-1 and TRBJ1-1, is KAGVTQTPRYLIKTRGQQVTLSCSPISGHRSVSWYQQTPGQGLQFLFEYFSETQRNKGNFPGRFSGRQFSNSRSEMNVSTLELGDSALYLCASSATGETFFGQGTRLTVV.

This clone came up once. The chain carries TRBV5-1 and TRBJ2-7; D is perhaps TRBD1 (6 bases). From germline, CDR1 is SGHRS and CDR2 YFSETQ. Trimming took 3 bases from V and 8 from J, leaving 15 bases between them. CDR3 length equals 13 residues. Written as DNA, the CDR3 is TGCGCCAGCAGCTCCGACAGGTTCGGCAAGCAGTACTTC. This gives the protein CASSSDRFGKQYF.